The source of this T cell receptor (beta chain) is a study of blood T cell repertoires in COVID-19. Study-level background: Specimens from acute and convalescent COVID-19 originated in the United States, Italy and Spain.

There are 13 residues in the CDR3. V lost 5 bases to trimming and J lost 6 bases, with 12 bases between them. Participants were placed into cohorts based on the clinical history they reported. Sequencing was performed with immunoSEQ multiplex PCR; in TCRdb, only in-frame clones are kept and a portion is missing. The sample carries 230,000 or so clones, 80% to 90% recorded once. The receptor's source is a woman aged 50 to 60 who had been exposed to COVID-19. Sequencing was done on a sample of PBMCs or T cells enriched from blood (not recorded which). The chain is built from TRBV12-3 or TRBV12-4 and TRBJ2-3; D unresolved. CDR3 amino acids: CASSARLRDTQYF. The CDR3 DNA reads TGTGCCAGCAGTGCCAGACTGCGGGATACGCAGTATTTT.